The 29 T cell receptor beta chains below all came from one sample that was sequenced in a study of blood T cell repertoires in COVID-19. Produced via immunoSEQ multiplex PCR; TCRdb's table is partial and in-frame only. The sample contains 160,000 or so clones, approximately 77% of which appear only once. The sequenced sample consisted of PBMCs or T cells enriched from blood (not recorded which). The receptors stem from a man aged 55-75 years who had recovered from COVID-19.

The rearrangement links TRBV15 to TRBJ1-2; D call uncertain. There are 14 residues in the CDR3. Germline CDR1 LNHNV, CDR2 YYDKDF (reference sequence). V was shortened by 0 bases and J by 8 bases, with 13 bases between the two germline ends. CDR3 sequence reads: CATSREGSVYGYTF. CDR3 sequence (DNA): TGTGCCACCAGCAGAGAAGGGAGTGTTTACGGCTACACCTTC.

The rearrangement joins TRBV9 to TRBJ1-4; no definite D call. V was shortened by 0 bases and J by 3 bases, with 6 bases between the two germline ends. Germline V gene sequence: CDR1 SGDLS, CDR2 YYNGEE. The CDR3 has 14 residues. CDR3 in amino acids: CASSVGTANEKLFF. DNA of the CDR3: TGTGCCAGCAGCGTAGGAACAGCTAATGAAAAACTGTTTTTT.

J is TRBJ2-3 and V is TRBV5-6; TRBD2 agrees at 9 bases. There are 15 residues in the CDR3. The V and J ends lost 4 bases and 8 bases, in that order; junction bases with no gene match: 11. Germline V gene lookup returns CDR1 SGHDT and CDR2 YYEEEE. DNA for the CDR3: TGTGCCAGCAGCCCGAGAAGCGGGAGGAACGGTACGCAGTATTTT. Its protein product is CASSPRSGRNGTQYF.

The CDR3 DNA reads as TGTGCCAGCAGTTACGGACTAGCGGGTACCAAGCAGTTCTTC. Its translation is CASSYGLAGTKQFF. V is TRBV6-5 and J is TRBJ2-1; TRBD2 agrees at 11 bases. The CDR3 spans 14 residues. CDR1 and CDR2 (germline): MNHEY, SVGAGI. Germline trimming cut 2 bases from V and 11 bases from J; bases unmatched to any gene: 5.

The V gene is TRBV5-4, the J gene TRBJ2-3, with 8 bases fitting TRBD2. V shed 1 base and J 3 bases; nucleotides not matched to a gene: 13. The CDR3 loop spans 18 amino acids. The V gene's germline CDR1 is SGHNT and CDR2 YYREEE (reference sequence). The DNA for the CDR3 is TGTGCCAGCAGCTTGTCGAGCGGGGGCTTCTCGAAAACAGATACGCAGTATTTT. Translation gives CASSLSSGGFSKTDTQYF.

V is TRBV7-9 and J is TRBJ1-4; 9 nucleotides match TRBD1. The CDR3 length is 17 residues. After removal of 3 bases from V and 8 bases from J, the junction contained 13 bases not matched to a gene. Germline CDR1 SEHNR, CDR2 FQNEAQ (reference sequence). CDR3 in amino acids: CASSLLGAGQGREKLFF. The CDR3 DNA is TGTGCCAGCAGCTTGTTGGGCGCTGGACAGGGGCGAGAAAAACTGTTTTTT.

The J gene is TRBJ2-4, the V gene TRBV29-1, with D perhaps TRBD1 (6 bases). Per the germline V gene, CDR1 is SQVTM and CDR2 is ANQGSEA. V was clipped by 7 bases and J by 7 bases, with 17 bases between them. This CDR3 comprises 13 residues. The CDR3 nucleotides are TGCAGCGCCGTCAGACAGGAGATGAACATTCAGTACTTC. Its translation is CSAVRQEMNIQYF. Full variable domain (outside the CDR3, taken from reference TRBV29-1 and TRBJ2-4): SAVISQKPSRDICQRGTSLTIQCQVDSQVTMMFWYRQQPGQSLTLIATANQGSEATYESGFVIDKFPISRPNLTFSTLTVSNMSPEDSSIYLCSAVRQEMNIQYFGAGTRLSVL.

The chain links TRBV7-9 to TRBJ1-1, with 8 bases fitting TRBD1. Germline-derived CDR1 and CDR2 are SEHNR and FQNEAQ (reference sequence). This CDR3 region has 16 residues. With 4 bases clipped from V and 5 bases from J, the junction kept 12 bases outside the gene matches. CDR3 coding DNA: TGTGCCAGCAGCTCGGCCTCAGGGGGCGTAAGGACTGAAGCTTTCTTT. Amino acid sequence: CASSSASGGVRTEAFF.

This rearrangement joins TRBV5-8 to TRBJ1-4; no reliable D call. Germline CDR1 and CDR2: SGHTS and YDEGEE. Trimming stripped 0 bases from V and 0 bases from J, with 6 bases between. This CDR3 has 15 residues. For the CDR3, the DNA is TGTGCCAGCAGCTTGGGGAGGACAACTAATGAAAAACTGTTTTTT. Amino acids: CASSLGRTTNEKLFF. Supplemented by reference TRBV5-8 and TRBJ1-4, the full variable domain reads EAGVTQSPTHLIKTRGQQATLRCSPISGHTSVYWYQQALGLGLQFLLWYDEGEERNRGNFPPRFSGRQFPNYSSELNVNALELEDSALYLCASSLGRTTNEKLFFGSGTQLSVL.

The chain couples TRBV28 to TRBJ2-7; 12 nucleotides match TRBD1. The ends lost 3 bases at V and 4 bases at J; junction bases unmatched: 7. CDR1 is MDHEN, CDR2 SYDVKM, per germline. The length of the CDR3 is 16 residues. Here the CDR3 DNA reads TGTGCCAGCAGTTTTGGGACAGGGGGCGGTAGTTACGAGCAGTACTTC. Its protein product is CASSFGTGGGSYEQYF. The full variable domain, completed using reference TRBV28 and TRBJ2-7, is DVKVTQSSRYLVKRTGEKVFLECVQDMDHENMFWYRQDPGLGLRLIYFSYDVKMKEKGDIPEGYSVSREKKERFSLILESASTNQTSMYLCASSFGTGGGSYEQYFGPGTRLTVT.

The chain recombines TRBV6-5 with TRBJ1-5; weak D call: TRBD1 (6 bases). This CDR3 is 13 amino acids long. V lost 7 bases to trimming and J lost 5 bases, with 12 bases between them. In germline, CDR1 is MNHEY, CDR2 SVGAGI. The CDR3 sequence is CASNLGAHQPQHF. CDR3 DNA sequence: TGTGCCAGCAATCTGGGGGCCCATCAGCCCCAGCATTTT.

The chain is built from TRBV19 and TRBJ1-2, with D unclear. The CDR3 extends over 13 amino acids. Trimming removed 1 base from V and 1 base from J, with 4 bases in between. Germline-derived CDR1 and CDR2 are LNHDA and SQIVND (reference sequence). The CDR3 nucleotides read TGTGCCAGTAGTATAGTCAGTAACTATGGCTACACCTTC. The encoded protein is CASSIVSNYGYTF. Full variable domain (rest looked up from reference TRBV19 and TRBJ1-2): DGGITQSPKYLFRKEGQNVTLSCEQNLNHDAMYWYRQDPGQGLRLIYYSQIVNDFQKGDIAEGYSVSREKKESFPLTVTSAQKNPTAFYLCASSIVSNYGYTFGSGTRLTVV.

The sample holds one count of this clone. The chain combines TRBV3-1 (or the pseudogene TRBV3-2) with TRBJ1-6, with D unclear. Trimming removed 4 bases at V and 10 bases at J, with 14 bases between. Germline values: CDR1 LGHDT, CDR2 YNNKEL (reference sequence). The CDR3 spans 14 residues. CDR3 residues: CASSPPGFVSPLHF. For the CDR3, the DNA is TGTGCCAGCAGCCCCCCAGGATTCGTGTCACCCCTCCACTTT.

The J gene is TRBJ1-4, the V gene TRBV28; 7 positions agree with TRBD1. V lost 6 bases to trimming and J lost 8 bases; unmatched junction nucleotides: 6. Germline values: CDR1 MDHEN, CDR2 SYDVKM. The CDR3 extends over 13 amino acids. The CDR3 region has the DNA TGTGCCAGCAGCGGACAGGAAAGCGAAAAACTGTTTTTT. This codes for CASSGQESEKLFF.

The J gene is TRBJ2-1, the V gene TRBV9; TRBD2 matches at 11 bases. This CDR3 has 15 amino acids. J was trimmed by 8 bases and V by 2 bases; bases with no gene match: 6. The germline CDR1 and CDR2 sequences are SGDLS and YYNGEE. DNA of the CDR3: TGTGCCAGCAGCGTTGGTATTAGCGGGAGGGATGAGCAGTTCTTC. It codes for CASSVGISGRDEQFF.

The chain uses TRBV30 and TRBJ1-2, with 8 bases identical to TRBD1. The CDR3 has 13 amino acids. The germline gives CDR1 GTSNPN, CDR2 SVGIG (reference sequence). V was pared by 5 bases and J by 7 bases, with 9 bases of the junction left unmatched. In DNA form, the CDR3 reads TGTGCCTGGGGGCCAGGGGGCTATGGTGGCTACACCTTC. Translating gives CAWGPGGYGGYTF.

Of note for this clone: Distinct nucleotide sequences in the sample also encode this CDR3. The chain couples TRBV28 to TRBJ1-2, with 7 bases fitting TRBD1. Looked up from germline, CDR1 is MDHEN and CDR2 is SYDVKM. Losses at the gene ends were 3 bases for V and 2 bases for J; bases not matched to a gene: 3. The CDR3 has 14 residues. The CDR3 region has the DNA TGTGCCAGCAGTTTCGGACAGGCGAACTATGGCTACACCTTC. This translates into CASSFGQANYGYTF.

The chain joins TRBV6-5 to TRBJ2-7; tentative D call: TRBD2 (5 bases). Trimming took 8 bases from V and 2 from J, leaving 16 bases between them. The V gene's germline CDR1 is MNHEY and CDR2 SVGAGI. This CDR3 contains 14 residues. The CDR3 region has the DNA TGTGCCAGCGGAATATCTAGCTTCCCCTACGAGCAGTACTTC. Encoded protein: CASGISSFPYEQYF.

J is TRBJ2-7 and V is TRBV6-2 or TRBV6-3, with 8 bases matching TRBD2. V trimming: 6 bases; J trimming: 5 bases; junction bases outside the gene matches: 9. The V gene's germline CDR1 is MNHEY and CDR2 SVGEGT. The CDR3 has 14 amino acids. DNA for the CDR3: TGTGCCAGCAGCCCCGCGGGAGGTCGGAACGAGCAGTACTTC. Protein product: CASSPAGGRNEQYF.

The chain recombines TRBV7-9 with TRBJ2-1; 9 bases map to TRBD1. The CDR3 loop spans 17 amino acids. Germline V gives CDR1 SEHNR, CDR2 FQNEAQ (reference sequence). V lost 0 bases, J lost 2 bases, and 5 bases stayed unmatched. CDR3: CASSLARGTGPYNEQFF. CDR3 nucleotide sequence: TGTGCCAGCAGCTTAGCGCGAGGGACAGGGCCCTACAATGAGCAGTTCTTC.

The chain employs TRBV11-1 and TRBJ2-3, with a weak D call TRBD1 (6 bases). Trimming cost V 5 bases and J 0 bases, with 12 bases left between them. This CDR3 region has 15 residues. Germline loops: CDR1 SGHAT, CDR2 FQDESV (reference sequence). The CDR3: CASSPGTKSTDTQYF. CDR3 DNA: TGTGCCAGCAGCCCAGGGACAAAGAGCACAGATACGCAGTATTTT.

The CDR3 coding sequence is TGTGCCAGCAGTTGGACCTCCGGGACACCTTTTTACTTC. Translation gives CASSWTSGTPFYF. This chain connects TRBV12-3 or TRBV12-4 to TRBJ2-5; D might be TRBD1 (6 bases). The V end was cut by 4 bases, the J end by 14 bases, with 20 bases between. The CDR3 extends over 13 amino acids.

This CDR3 is CSVEDGQRRNTEAFF. CDR3 nucleotide sequence: TGCAGCGTTGAAGATGGACAGAGGAGGAACACTGAAGCTTTCTTT. The genes are TRBV29-1 and TRBJ1-1, with D tentatively TRBD1 (6 bases). V lost 0 bases and J lost 1, with 12 bases in between. Germline V gene data show CDR1 as SQVTM and CDR2 as ANQGSEA. The CDR3 loop spans 15 amino acids.

The chain links TRBV10-3 to TRBJ1-1; tentative D call: TRBD1 (6 bases). Trimming cost V 11 bases and J 1 base, with 14 bases left between them. The CDR3 runs to 13 residues. Germline V gives CDR1 ENHRY, CDR2 SYGVKD. The CDR3 DNA sequence: TGTGCCGCTCACAGGGAAGCGAACACTGAAGCTTTCTTT. Protein product: CAAHREANTEAFF.

V gene TRBV9 combines with J gene TRBJ1-1; TRBD1 matches 7 bases. Germline V gene data show CDR1 as SGDLS and CDR2 as YYNGEE. J lost 4 bases, V lost 2 bases, and 17 bases had no gene match. The CDR3 covers 18 residues. DNA for the CDR3: TGTGCCAGCAGCGTTGGCCCGGGACAGCGGATTGGGGCCACTGAAGCTTTCTTT. Residues: CASSVGPGQRIGATEAFF.

The rearrangement uses TRBV18 and TRBJ2-2, with D possibly being TRBD2 (6 bases). The V end lost 1 base, the J end lost 7 bases, and 16 bases lay between the germline ends. The CDR3 is 16 amino acids. Germline V CDR1 and CDR2: KGHSH, LQKENI. The CDR3 here is CASSPRHSGGIGELFF. The CDR3 nucleotides read TGTGCCAGCTCACCACGGCATAGCGGAGGGATCGGGGAGCTGTTTTTT.

The V gene is TRBV5-1, the J gene TRBJ2-3, with D perhaps being TRBD1 or TRBD2 (6 bases each). V was shortened by 4 bases and J by 0 bases, with 18 bases between the two germline ends. The germline V gene encodes CDR1 SGHRS and CDR2 YFSETQ. The CDR3 is made up of 17 amino acids. CDR3 in DNA: TGCGCCAGCAGCCTGGGGGGCACTAAACCCAGCACAGATACGCAGTATTTT. This gives the protein CASSLGGTKPSTDTQYF.

V and J are TRBV29-1 and TRBJ2-3, with 10 bases matching TRBD2. The V gene end was trimmed by 7 bases and the J gene end by 6 bases; junction bases not matched to a gene: 10. CDR1 and CDR2 from the germline V gene are SQVTM and ANQGSEA. The CDR3 runs to 14 residues. The CDR3 sequence: CSADPSGRIDTQYF. As DNA, the CDR3 is TGCAGCGCCGACCCTAGCGGGAGAATCGATACGCAGTATTTT.

This sequence joins TRBV6-5 and TRBJ2-7; 7 bases agree with TRBD1. V was pared by 2 bases and J by 0 bases, with 1 base of the junction left unmatched. Germline CDR1 reads MNHEY; CDR2 reads SVGAGI. The length of the CDR3 is 14 residues. The CDR3 protein is CASSYGQASYEQYF. Written as DNA, the CDR3 is TGTGCCAGCAGTTACGGACAGGCCTCCTACGAGCAGTACTTC.